This is a list of T cell receptor beta chains from one sample in a study of blood T cell repertoires in COVID-19. Profiling relied on immunoSEQ multiplex PCR, and the TCRdb table lists in-frame clones only, not all of them. The sample has about 270,000 clones, approximately 85% seen once. Sample: peripheral blood. The source of these receptors is a woman aged 65 to 85 with acute or convalescent COVID-19. Each CDR3 is given with its conserved first and last residue. D genes are given only for firm matches. Rows may omit the clone size; those that give it use once, few, many or a size class.

v_gene	j_gene	abundance	d_gene	CDR3nt	CDR3aa
TRBV7-2	TRBJ1-2	.	.	TGTGCCAGCAGCTTAGAGGGGGGGTCGGGTGGCTACACCTTC	CASSLEGGSGGYTF
TRBV5-4	TRBJ2-2	.	.	TGTGCCAGCAGCTTTATGGGGAGCACCGGGGAGCTGTTTTTT	CASSFMGSTGELFF
TRBV2	TRBJ2-5	.	TRBD2	TGTGCCAGCAGTGAACTCCAGCGGGGGGGCCGGGAGACCCAGTACTTC	CASSELQRGGRETQYF
TRBV6-2/TRBV6-3	TRBJ2-7	.	.	TGTGCCAGCAGTTACGACAGGCCCAGCTCCTACGAGCAGTACTTC	CASSYDRPSSYEQYF
TRBV10-3	TRBJ1-5	.	.	TGTGCCATCAGTGACCTAAATCAGCCCCAGCATTTT	CAISDLNQPQHF
TRBV5-6	TRBJ1-2	.	.	TGTGCCAGCAGCCCCGGGACACTAGATGGCTACACCTTC	CASSPGTLDGYTF
TRBV2	TRBJ1-1	.	.	TGTGCCAGCAGTGTAGCCCAGGACACTGAAGCTTTCTTT	CASSVAQDTEAFF
TRBV2	TRBJ2-7	.	.	TGTGCCAGCAGTTTAGATGGGGGGAACTCCTACGAGCAGTACTTC	CASSLDGGNSYEQYF
TRBV6-5	TRBJ1-3	.	.	TGTGCCAGCAGTTCTTGGGGGGGCTCTGGAAACACCATATATTTT	CASSSWGGSGNTIYF
TRBV7-9	TRBJ2-2	.	TRBD2	TGTGCCAGCAGCTCGAGCGGGGGGAACACCGGGGAGCTGTTTTTT	CASSSSGGNTGELFF
TRBV6-5	TRBJ1-5	few	TRBD1	TGTGCCAGCGGACAGGGGTCCAGTCAGCCCCAGCATTTT	CASGQGSSQPQHF
TRBV6-1	TRBJ1-2	.	.	TGTGCCAGCAGTGAAATACAGGCTGGAGGCTACACCTTC	CASSEIQAGGYTF
TRBV7-3	TRBJ1-6	.	.	TGTGCCAGCAGCCTATTTCCAAGCTCCTATAATTCACCCCTCCACTTT	CASSLFPSSYNSPLHF
TRBV18	TRBJ2-5	.	.	TGTGCCAGCTCACCACAGAGGGAGACCCAGTACTTC	CASSPQRETQYF
TRBV15	TRBJ2-4	.	.	TGTGCCACCAGCAGCGGGCCGGCAGGGATTCAGTACTTC	CATSSGPAGIQYF
TRBV24-1	TRBJ2-7	.	TRBD1	TGTGCCACCAGTGCCGCTCCCGGGACAGGGGGCTACGAGCAGTACTTC	CATSAAPGTGGYEQYF